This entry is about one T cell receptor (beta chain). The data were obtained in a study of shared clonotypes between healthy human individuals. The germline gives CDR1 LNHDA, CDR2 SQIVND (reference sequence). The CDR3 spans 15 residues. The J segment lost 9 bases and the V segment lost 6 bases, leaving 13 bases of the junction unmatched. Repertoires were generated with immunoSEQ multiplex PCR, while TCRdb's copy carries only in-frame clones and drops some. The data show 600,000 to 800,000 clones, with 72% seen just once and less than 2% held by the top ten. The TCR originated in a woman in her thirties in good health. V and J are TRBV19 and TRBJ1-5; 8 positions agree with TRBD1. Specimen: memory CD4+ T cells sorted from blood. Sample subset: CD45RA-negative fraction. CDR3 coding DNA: TGTGCCAGTAGCGAAATGGGACAGGTAGTACGGCCCCAGCATTTT. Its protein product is CASSEMGQVVRPQHF. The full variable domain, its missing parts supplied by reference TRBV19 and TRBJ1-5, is DGGITQSPKYLFRKEGQNVTLSCEQNLNHDAMYWYRQDPGQGLRLIYYSQIVNDFQKGDIAEGYSVSREKKESFPLTVTSAQKNPTAFYLCASSEMGQVVRPQHFGDGTRLSIL.